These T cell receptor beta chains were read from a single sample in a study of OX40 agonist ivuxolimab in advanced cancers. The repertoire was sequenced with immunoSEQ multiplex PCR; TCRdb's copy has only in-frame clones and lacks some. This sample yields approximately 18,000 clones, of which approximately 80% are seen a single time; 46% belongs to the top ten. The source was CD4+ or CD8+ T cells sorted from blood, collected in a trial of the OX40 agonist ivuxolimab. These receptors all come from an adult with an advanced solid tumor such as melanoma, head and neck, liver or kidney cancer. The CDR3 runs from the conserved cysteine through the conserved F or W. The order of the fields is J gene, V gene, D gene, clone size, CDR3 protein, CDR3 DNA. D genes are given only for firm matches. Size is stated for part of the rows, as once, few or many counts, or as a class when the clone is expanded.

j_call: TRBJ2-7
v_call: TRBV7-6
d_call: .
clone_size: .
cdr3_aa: CASSLGSYEQYF
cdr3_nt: TGTGCCAGCAGCCTCGGATCCTACGAGCAGTACTTC

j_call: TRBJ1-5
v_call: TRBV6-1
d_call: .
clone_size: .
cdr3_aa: CASQGEAQPQHF
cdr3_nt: TGTGCCAGCCAAGGAGAAGCTCAGCCCCAGCATTTT

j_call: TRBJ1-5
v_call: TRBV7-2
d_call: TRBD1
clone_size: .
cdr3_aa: CASSSDREELQPQHF
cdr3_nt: TGTGCCAGCAGCTCCGACAGGGAAGAACTTCAGCCCCAGCATTTT

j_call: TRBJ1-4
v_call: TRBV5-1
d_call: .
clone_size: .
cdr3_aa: CASSLEIPASEKLFF
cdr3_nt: TGCGCCAGCAGCTTGGAGATTCCCGCCAGTGAAAAACTGTTTTTT

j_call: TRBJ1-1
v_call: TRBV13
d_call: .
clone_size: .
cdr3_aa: CASSSSPGASNTEAFF
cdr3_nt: TGTGCCAGCAGCTCATCCCCGGGGGCCTCGAACACTGAAGCTTTCTTT

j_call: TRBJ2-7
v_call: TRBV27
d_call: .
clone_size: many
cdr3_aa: CASSSQGREQYF
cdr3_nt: TGTGCCAGCAGTTCGCAAGGAAGGGAGCAGTACTTC

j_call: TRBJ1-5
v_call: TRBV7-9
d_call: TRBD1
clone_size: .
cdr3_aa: CASSLVTGGAGQPQHF
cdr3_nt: TGTGCCAGCAGCTTAGTCACAGGGGGCGCCGGTCAGCCCCAGCATTTT

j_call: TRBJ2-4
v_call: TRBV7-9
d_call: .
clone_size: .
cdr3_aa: CASSLVTGPKNIQYF
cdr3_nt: TGTGCCAGCAGCTTAGTCACAGGGCCGAAAAACATTCAGTACTTC

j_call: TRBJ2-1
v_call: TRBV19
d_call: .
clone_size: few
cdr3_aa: CASTIGLSHNEQFF
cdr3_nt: TGTGCCAGTACCATAGGGCTTTCCCACAATGAGCAGTTCTTC

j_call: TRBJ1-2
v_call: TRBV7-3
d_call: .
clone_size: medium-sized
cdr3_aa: CASSSDTNYGYTF
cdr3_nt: TGTGCCAGCAGTAGCGACACAAACTATGGCTACACCTTC

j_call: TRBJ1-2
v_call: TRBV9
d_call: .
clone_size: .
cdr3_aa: CASSVATPGPNYGYTF
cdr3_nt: TGTGCCAGCAGCGTAGCCACCCCCGGGCCCAACTATGGCTACACCTTC

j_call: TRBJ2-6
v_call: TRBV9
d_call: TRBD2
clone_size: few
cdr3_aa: CASSPTGRPRGSGANVLTF
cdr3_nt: TGTGCCAGCAGCCCCACAGGACGCCCGCGGGGGTCTGGGGCCAACGTCCTGACTTTC

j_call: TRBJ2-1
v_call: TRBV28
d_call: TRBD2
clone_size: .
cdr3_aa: CASSLLAGKSSYNEQFF
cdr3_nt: TGTGCCAGCAGCCTCCTAGCGGGGAAGAGCTCCTACAATGAGCAGTTCTTC

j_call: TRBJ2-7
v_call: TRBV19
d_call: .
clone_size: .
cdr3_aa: CASRETAAGAEQYF
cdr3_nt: TGTGCCAGTAGGGAGACAGCCGCCGGCGCCGAGCAGTACTTC

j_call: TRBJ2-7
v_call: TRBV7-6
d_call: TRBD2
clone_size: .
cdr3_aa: CASSLRGAAYEQYF
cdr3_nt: TGTGCCAGCAGCTTGCGGGGGGCGGCTTACGAGCAGTACTTC

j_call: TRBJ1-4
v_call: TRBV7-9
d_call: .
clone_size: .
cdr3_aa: CASSLYGVDEKLFF
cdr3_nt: TGTGCCAGCAGCTTATATGGGGTGGATGAAAAACTGTTTTTT

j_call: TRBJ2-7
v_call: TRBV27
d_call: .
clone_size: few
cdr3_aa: CASSFGGPTLAQYF
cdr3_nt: TGTGCCAGCAGTTTCGGCGGGCCGACCTTGGCGCAGTACTTC

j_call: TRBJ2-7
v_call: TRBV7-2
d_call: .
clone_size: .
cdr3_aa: CASSLEMISYEQYF
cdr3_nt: TGTGCCAGCAGCTTAGAAATGATCTCCTACGAGCAGTACTTC

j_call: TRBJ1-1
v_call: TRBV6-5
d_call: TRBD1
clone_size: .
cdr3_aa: CASSPPGQENTEAFF
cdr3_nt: TGTGCCAGCAGTCCACCGGGACAGGAGAACACTGAAGCTTTCTTT

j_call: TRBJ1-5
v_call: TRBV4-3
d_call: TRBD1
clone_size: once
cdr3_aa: CASSQGTGDQPQHF
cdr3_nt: TGCGCCAGCAGCCAAGGGACAGGGGATCAGCCCCAGCATTTT

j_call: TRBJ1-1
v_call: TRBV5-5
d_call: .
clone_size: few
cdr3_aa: CASSQGNTEAFF
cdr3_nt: TGTGCCAGCAGCCAAGGGAACACTGAAGCTTTCTTT

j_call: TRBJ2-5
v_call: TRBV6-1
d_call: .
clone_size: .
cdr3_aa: CASSEWVQETQYF
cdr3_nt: TGTGCCAGCAGTGAATGGGTTCAAGAGACCCAGTACTTC

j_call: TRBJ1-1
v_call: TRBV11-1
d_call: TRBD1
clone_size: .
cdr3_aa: CASSLSRGRRVNTEAFF
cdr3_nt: TGTGCCAGCAGCTTATCAAGGGGGCGGCGGGTGAACACTGAAGCTTTCTTT